This T cell receptor (beta chain) was recorded in a study of T cells in Graves' hyperthyroidism and ophthalmopathy. Study context: The initial diagnosis was the point when peripheral blood was collected, ahead of any treatment.

This clonotype was seen many times. Its antigen is currently unknown. V gave up 3 bases and J gave up 2 bases, with 11 bases separating them. The CDR3 contains 15 residues. Germline V gene data show CDR1 as SGHNT and CDR2 as YYREEE (reference sequence). TCR beta CDR3 region amplification was performed from RNA transcripts. The study used the HTBI primer set for a first-round RT-PCR of the TCR CDR3. TCRdb recomputed calls from the multiplex PCR reads with MiXCR, one row per CDR3 protein. The repertoire holds around 350,000 distinct CDR3 sequences, with under 20% as singletons. Study results and limitations: Researchers found most expanded thyroid clonotypes above 0.001 in blood as well.

Specimen: blood. The chain carries TRBV5-4 and TRBJ2-2, with D perhaps assigned TRBD1 or TRBD2 (6 bases each). This clonotype was sampled from a woman in her late teens or twenties with Graves' hyperthyroidism. The CDR3: CASSSGGLNTGELFF. CDR3 nucleotides: TGTGCCAGCAGCTCCGGGGGCCTTAACACCGGGGAGCTGTTTTTT.